The T cell receptor (beta chain) described here comes from a study of cytomegalovirus exposure and HLA in healthy donors. The protocol was immunoSEQ multiplex PCR, while the TCRdb copy is restricted to in-frame clones and leaves out a portion. The table includes 200,000 to 250,000 clones, 87% detected once. V lost 5 bases, J lost 1 base, and 5 bases stayed unmatched. In germline, CDR1 is GTSNPN, CDR2 SVGIG (reference sequence). CDR3 length equals 14 residues. This sequence joins TRBV30 and TRBJ1-1, with 9 bases fitting TRBD1. This TCR came from a woman younger than 35 in good health and CMV-seropositive. The sample was PBMCs. The CDR3 loop is CAWGTGQGNTEAFF. Here the CDR3 DNA reads TGTGCCTGGGGGACGGGACAGGGGAACACTGAAGCTTTCTTT.